This TCR beta chain emerged from a study of T cells after yellow fever vaccination. Study-wide points: Abundant clonotypes (contaminants from the bulk population) could be present in FACS-sorted repertoires. Some clonotypes were seen in both the CD4 and the CD8 compartments. These made up a small share and likely arose from convergent recombination. Primary-vaccination clones mostly resurfaced post-booster (about 96% CD4, roughly 90% CD8).

A process of 5'RACE template switching, which added a universal primer site and UMIs, was used to make TCR cDNA. TCRdb redid the calling of the 5' RACE reads with MiXCR, one entry per CDR3 protein. The sample has 120,000 or so distinct CDR3 sequences, 7.2% seen once. Details on this clonotype: Antigen: not known.

This CDR3 has 13 amino acids. Germline V gives CDR1 SGHRS, CDR2 YFSETQ. Trimming cost V 6 bases and J 4 bases, with 13 bases left between them. The sequences come from CD4+ T cells sorted from PBMCs, collected 35 to 50 days after the first yellow fever vaccination. The chain links TRBV5-1 to TRBJ1-2; D remains unclear. The receptor was isolated from a man between 18 and 35 years old who received the YFV17D yellow fever vaccine. CDR3 nucleotides: TGCGCCAGCACCCTCGGCCTAGCCTATGGCTACACCTTC. Translation gives CASTLGLAYGYTF.